This T cell receptor (beta chain) was sequenced during a study of human T cells and chemical hapten exposure. Looked up from germline, CDR1 is MDHEN and CDR2 is SYDVKM. Trimming pared 6 bases from V and 3 bases from J, leaving 3 bases between. The CDR3 length is 10 residues. In TCRdb, the RACE reads were re-called with MiXCR into one record per CDR3 protein. This sample has just over 80,000 distinct CDR3 sequences; approximately 11% occur once, and the top ten carry approximately 4.6%. Time point of the sample: patch test 1, 2 weeks after DPC sensitization. Specified treatment: therapeutic diphenylcyclopropenone sensitization with weekly scalp DPC. This clonotype was seen a few times.

The chain uses TRBV28 and TRBJ2-7; D ambiguous. This TCR was recovered from a woman in her fifties or sixties with alopecia areata. Some clones in this sample may be carry-over from other donors' samples. Sequences were derived from whole blood, sampled in connection with sensitization to the hapten diphenylcyclopropenone (DPC). The CDR3, as DNA: TGTGCCAGCAGCGACTACGAGCAGTACTTC. Protein: CASSDYEQYF.